The entry that follows covers one T cell receptor (beta chain) sequence. The antigen it recognizes is unknown. No base quality information exists; no much larger clone differs at one position. To demonstrate the VDJtools post-analysis software, the study profiled TCR beta repertoires from the peripheral blood of approximately twelve young patients with multiple sclerosis. Multiple sclerosis patients were children and adolescents aged roughly 6 to 17 years. The receptor library was made with PCR. Sequencing took place on an Illumina HiSeq 2500. Unique molecular identifiers were incorporated into TCR beta cDNA libraries to reduce PCR and sequencing biases. Around 500,000 cDNA molecules were obtained for every 1 to 10 million input T cells, so each molecule roughly corresponded to one T cell. The patient libraries were prepared and sequenced using the same protocol as the earlier healthy control dataset. Within a given batch, samples were prepared together, multiplexed and sequenced on the same HiSeq lane. In the authors' own workflow: MIGEC was used to process the raw barcoded reads, and molecular identifier groups with only a single read were discarded before consensus assembly and CDR3 extraction. VDJtools was used for post-analysis of the clonotype tables, and diversity was normalized by down-sampling every dataset to the size of the smallest sample. In repertoire overlap clustering, CDR3 amino acid sequences, but not nucleotide sequences, were matched to correct batch-related cross-sample contamination. The raw public data were reprocessed by TCRdb itself: fastp quality trimming at Q25, MiXCR clonotype calling, in-frame beta chains only. When rows share a CDR3 protein, they turn into one entry using the most common DNA and genes. The V and J calls were determined by TCRdb, not by the authors. Counted in this sample were 750,000 to 950,000 distinct CDR3 sequences; under 70% of them appeared once. The ten largest clonotypes hold about 4.5% of the sample.

This specimen belongs to a study of post-analysis software for immune sequencing data (dated by TCRdb to about 2015). About the study as a whole: The recorded disease courses included relapsing-remitting, secondary progressive and progressive-relapsing multiple sclerosis, and some patients had no subtype annotation. A subset of samples was prepared in parallel using single-end sample barcoding, then pooled and co-amplified after Illumina adapter ligation. Patient repertoires were compared against roughly 11 previously published healthy control repertoires from donors aged 6 to 25 years. Here is what the overall study found, with its caveats: Compared with controls, multiple sclerosis patients had significantly lower normalized Chao1 diversity, a finding suggesting substantial peripheral T-cell clonal expansion. When samples were clustered directly using the F measure, samples prepared in the same batch co-clustered strongly, which prompted a batch-effect correction. Significantly higher frequencies in patients than in controls were found for a handful of TRBV segments, including TRBV5-6, TRBV5-1 and TRBV20-1. The multiple sclerosis patient group was slightly younger than the control group.

Reading the germline V gene gives CDR1 SNHLY and CDR2 FYNNEI. V is cut by 3 bases and J by 8 bases, and the space between the germline ends is 26 bases. The CDR3 numbers 18 residues from cysteine through phenylalanine. Of the read, only the CDR3 DNA is kept; its 54 bases are in frame from base 1. The chain is made from TRBV2 and TRBJ2-1; the D gene could be either TRBD1 or TRBD2, each agreeing at 5 bases. The material sequenced was blood. This TCR came from a girl under 18 with multiple sclerosis. The CDR3 reads as follows: CASSEGRIGAVATDEQFF. The nucleotides are TGTGCCAGCAGTGAGGGTAGGATCGGGGCGGTAGCAACGGATGAGCAGTTCTTC.